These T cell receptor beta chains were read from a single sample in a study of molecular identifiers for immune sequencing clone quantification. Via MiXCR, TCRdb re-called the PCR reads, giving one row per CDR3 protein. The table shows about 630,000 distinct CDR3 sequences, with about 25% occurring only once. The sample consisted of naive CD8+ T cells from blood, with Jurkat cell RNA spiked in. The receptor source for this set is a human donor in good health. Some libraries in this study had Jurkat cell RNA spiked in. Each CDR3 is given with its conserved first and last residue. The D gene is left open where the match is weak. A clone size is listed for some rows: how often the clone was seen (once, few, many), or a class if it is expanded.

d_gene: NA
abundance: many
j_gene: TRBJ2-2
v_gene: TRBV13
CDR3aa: CASSSMNTGELFF
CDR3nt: TGTGCCAGCAGCAGCATGAACACCGGGGAGCTGTTTTTT

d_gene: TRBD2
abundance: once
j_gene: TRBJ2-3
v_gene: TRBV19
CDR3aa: CASSTSSGPDTQYF
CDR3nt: TGTGCCAGTAGTACATCTAGCGGCCCAGATACGCAGTATTTT

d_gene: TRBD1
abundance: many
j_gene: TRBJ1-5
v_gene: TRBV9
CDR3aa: CASSEGTGDQPQHF
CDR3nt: TGTGCCAGCAGCGAGGGGACAGGGGATCAGCCCCAGCATTTT

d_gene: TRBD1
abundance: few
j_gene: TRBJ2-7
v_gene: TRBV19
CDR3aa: CASSIAYRGYEQYF
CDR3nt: TGTGCCAGTAGTATAGCATACAGGGGGTACGAGCAGTACTTC

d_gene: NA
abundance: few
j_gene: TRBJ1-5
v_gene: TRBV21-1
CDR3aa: CATCFDRRYSNQPQHF
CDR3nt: TGTGCCACCTGTTTTGACAGGCGATATAGCAATCAGCCCCAGCATTTT

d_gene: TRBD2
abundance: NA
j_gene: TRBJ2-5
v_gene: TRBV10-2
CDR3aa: CASRGGLAVQETQYF
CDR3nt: TGCGCCAGCAGGGGGGGACTAGCGGTCCAAGAGACCCAGTACTTC

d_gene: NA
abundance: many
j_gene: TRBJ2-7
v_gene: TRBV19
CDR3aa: CASSTPYEQYF
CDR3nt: TGTGCCAGTAGTACACCCTACGAGCAGTACTTC

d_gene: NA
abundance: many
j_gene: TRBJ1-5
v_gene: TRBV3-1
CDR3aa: CASSHSGSSNQPQHF
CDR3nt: TGTGCCAGCAGCCATTCAGGATCTAGCAATCAGCCCCAGCATTTT

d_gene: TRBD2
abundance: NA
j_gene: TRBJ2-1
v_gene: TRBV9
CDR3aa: CASSSTLAPDEQFF
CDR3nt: TGTGCCAGCAGCTCAACACTAGCGCCGGATGAGCAGTTCTTC

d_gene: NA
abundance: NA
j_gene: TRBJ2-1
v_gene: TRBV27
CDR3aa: CASSPRTERYEQFF
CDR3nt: TGTGCCAGCAGTCCCCGGACTGAACGATATGAGCAGTTCTTC

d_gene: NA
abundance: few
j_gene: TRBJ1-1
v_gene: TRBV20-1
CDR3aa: CSARDRSQWVNTEAFF
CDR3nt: TGCAGTGCTAGAGATCGATCCCAATGGGTGAACACTGAAGCTTTCTTT

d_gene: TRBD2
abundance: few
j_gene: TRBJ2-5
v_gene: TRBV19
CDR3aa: CASSIGTRGEETQYF
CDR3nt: TGTGCCAGTAGTATCGGGACTAGGGGTGAGGAGACCCAGTACTTC

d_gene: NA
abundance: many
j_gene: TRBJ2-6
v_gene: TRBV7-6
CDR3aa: CASSSTWGGPGANVLTF
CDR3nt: TGTGCCAGCAGCTCAACTTGGGGGGGGCCTGGGGCCAACGTCCTGACTTTC

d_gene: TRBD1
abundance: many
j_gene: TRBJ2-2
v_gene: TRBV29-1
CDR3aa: CSVEKGAGNTGELFF
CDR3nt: TGCAGCGTTGAAAAGGGGGCCGGGAACACCGGGGAGCTGTTTTTT

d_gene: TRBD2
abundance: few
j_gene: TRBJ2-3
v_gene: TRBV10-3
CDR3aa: CAISESGLAGIADTQYF
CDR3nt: TGTGCCATCAGTGAGTCTGGCCTAGCGGGAATAGCAGATACGCAGTATTTT

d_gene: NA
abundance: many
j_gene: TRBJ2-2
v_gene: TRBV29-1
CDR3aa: CSVNGAGSDTGELFF
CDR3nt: TGCAGCGTGAACGGGGCGGGGTCCGACACCGGGGAGCTGTTTTTT

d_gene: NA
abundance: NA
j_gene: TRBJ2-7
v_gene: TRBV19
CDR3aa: CASRMTGNSYEQYF
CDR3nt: TGTGCCAGTAGGATGACAGGCAACTCCTACGAGCAGTACTTC